At least ten counts were recorded for the clone carrying this T cell receptor beta chain. Donors ranged from roughly 6 to 90 years old and were healthy Caucasians in Russia. Next came a second PCR, run for about 7 to 12 cycles, which used a sample-barcoded 5' primer along with a J-beta primer mix. TCRdb itself ran the 5' RACE reads through MiXCR, one entry per CDR3 protein. The data show around 870,000 distinct CDR3 sequences, around 28% seen once. The CDR3 has 13 residues. V shed 5 bases and J shed 5 bases, with 12 bases lying between them. Germline V gives CDR1 MNHNY, CDR2 SVGAGI (reference sequence). The sample is drawn from a study of blood T cells in healthy people across ages.

The source material was blood. This clonotype originated in a woman over 75 in good health. J is TRBJ2-5 and V is TRBV6-6; no clear D gene. This chain's CDR3 is CASSVQITETQYF. CDR3 sequence (DNA): TGTGCCAGCAGTGTACAGATAACGGAGACCCAGTACTTC.